This entry lists 5 T cell receptor beta chains sequenced from one sample in a study of control samples from healthy donors and cancer patients. Here immunoSEQ multiplex PCR was the method, and the copy in TCRdb shows in-frame clones only, minus some. In the table there are some 70,000 clones, 75% to 85% of which are singletons. Sequencing was performed on blood. The receptors originated from a man in his fifties or sixties in good health.

The sample holds a few counts of this clone. The rearrangement uses TRBV28 and TRBJ2-7; 7 bases fit TRBD1. The J segment lost 0 bases and the V segment lost 5 bases, leaving 7 bases of the junction unmatched. The germline gives CDR1 MDHEN, CDR2 SYDVKM. The CDR3 consists of 15 residues. The CDR3 reads CASSGLRDSSYEQYF. The CDR3 nucleotides read TGTGCCAGCAGTGGATTACGGGACAGCTCCTACGAGCAGTACTTC.

CDR3 protein: CASSQGQGRLQYGYTF. CDR3 DNA sequence: TGTGCCAGCAGCCAGGGACAGGGCCGACTCCAATATGGCTACACCTTC. The chain joins TRBV3-1 (or the pseudogene TRBV3-2) to TRBJ1-2; 9 bases align to TRBD1. Germline CDR1 reads LGHDT; CDR2 reads YNNKEL (reference sequence). Trimming at V came to 3 bases and at J to 5 bases, leaving 10 bases not matched to a gene. The CDR3 is 16 amino acids.

This clone was detected ten times or more. The rearrangement links TRBV3-1 (or the pseudogene TRBV3-2) to TRBJ1-5; TRBD1 agrees at 12 bases. V trimming: 4 bases; J trimming: 6 bases; junction bases outside the gene matches: 4. The CDR3 consists of 15 residues. Germline CDR1 LGHDT, CDR2 YNNKEL (reference sequence). CDR3 region: CASSPGTGGFQPQHF. In nucleotides, the CDR3 is TGTGCCAGCAGCCCCGGGACAGGGGGCTTTCAGCCCCAGCATTTT.

V usage is TRBV4-2 and J usage is TRBJ1-2; D unresolved. This CDR3 is 14 amino acids long. Trimming removed 2 bases from V and 2 bases from J, with 9 bases in between. CDR1 is LGHNA, CDR2 YNFKEQ, per germline. This CDR3 is CASSQRQLNYGYTF. CDR3 DNA sequence: TGTGCCAGCAGCCAACGCCAGTTGAACTATGGCTACACCTTC.

The chain is built from TRBV6-2 or TRBV6-3 and TRBJ2-1; D is unclear. Germline-derived CDR1 and CDR2 are MNHEY and SVGEGT. The CDR3 runs 13 residues. V was trimmed by 1 base and J by 8 bases, leaving 9 bases between them. The CDR3 nucleotides are TGTGCCAGCAGTTACTTTGGGGTCCATGAGCAGTTCTTC. Protein sequence: CASSYFGVHEQFF.